This T cell receptor beta chain originates from a study of naive and memory T cell subsets. Points from the study as a whole: Naive and memory subsets had different power law exponents for TCR abundance. Especially in CD8 cells, naive repertoires contained a few larger clonotypes, possibly CD45RA-re-expressing memory cells.

CMV status came from CD4+ IFNgamma after overnight CMV lysate stimulation. Four subsets defined by CD45RA and CD27 were sorted after CD3, CD4, CD8 and live/dead staining. This clonotype showed up many times. Its matching antigen is unknown. Trimming pared 7 bases from V and 7 bases from J, leaving 14 bases between. This CDR3 has 14 amino acids. The germline V gene encodes CDR1 SEHNR and CDR2 FQNEAQ (reference sequence). The beta constant-region primer was an equimolar mix of two oligonucleotides covering TRBC1 and TRBC2. The ligated cDNA underwent four PCR rounds using SP2 and nested alpha and beta constant-region primers. An oligonucleotide with the SP2 primer and a 12-nucleotide UMI was ligated to the cDNA 3' end. Using its own MiXCR run on the UMI-ligation and nested PCR reads, TCRdb lists one record per CDR3 protein. This sample has around 100,000 distinct CDR3 sequences, with about 14% found just once.

The sequencing sample was made of naive CD8+ T cells from blood. This TCR was sampled from a human donor in good health. The J gene is TRBJ1-6, the V gene TRBV7-9; D not resolved. The CDR3 loop is CASNDGLSNSPLHF. CDR3 nucleotides: TGTGCCAGCAACGATGGACTGAGCAATTCACCCCTCCACTTT.